The T cell receptor (beta chain) described here comes from a study of CD8 T cells in ankylosing spondylitis. Study results and caveats: Disease-associated clones were CD8+ and fairly uncommon in peripheral blood. Reported data indicate significant enrichment of disease-linked clones within matched ankylosing spondylitis synovial fluid. Ankylosing spondylitis blood appeared to be characterized by a TCR beta motif of 7 to 9 highly homologous variants. Existing reports had already noted some motif variants in reactive arthritis synovial fluid and blood.

Germline lookup yields CDR1 SEHNR and CDR2 FQNEAQ (reference sequence). The CDR3 consists of 15 residues. Trimming left V 3 bases short and J 5 bases short, with 16 bases between. Libraries of TCR beta came from quantitative 5'-RACE with molecular barcodes. TCRdb used MiXCR to reprocess the 5' RACE reads, holding one entry per CDR3 protein. This sample has about 540,000 distinct CDR3 sequences; roughly an eighth occur once, and the top ten carry 6.8%. Concerning this clonotype: The antigen is undetermined.

Input material: blood, either unsorted or a sorted T cell fraction (not recorded which). The source is a male donor with ankylosing spondylitis. The chain combines TRBV7-9 with TRBJ2-5; D not certain. DNA for the CDR3: TGTGCCAGCAGCTTGATACCGGGTGGAGAGGAGACCCAGTACTTC. Protein sequence: CASSLIPGGEETQYF.